This paragraph reports one TCR delta chain. Antigen unknown. A read error may explain this, as a much larger clone is one base away. This record comes from a study of γδ T cells in repeated Plasmodium falciparum infection. Across the whole study: Four controlled malaria infections with P. falciparum NF54 spanned roughly 590 days. The study, taken as a whole, reports: Malian donors came from one small rural village, predominantly one ethnic group.

TCRdb re-called clones from the multiplex PCR reads using CATT. The table lists 70,000 to 95,000 delta-chain clones, roughly 1.4% of them singletons. This TCR was recovered from a pool of human donors (malaria-infected and uninfected, not separated). The sequencing sample was made of gamma-delta T cells from blood.

Here the CDR3 reads CAHGETPLLLGDSDHTDKLIF. CDR3 in DNA: TGTGCTCATGGGGAAACCCCTCTTTTGCTGGGGGATTCCGATCACACCGATAAACTCATCTTT. The V call is TRDV1, the J call TRDJ1; 9 bases align to TRDD3. The J gene, absent from TCRdb, was called here by matching the DNA to germline. The CDR3 has 21 residues. The germline V gene has CDR1 TSWWSYY and CDR2 QGS.